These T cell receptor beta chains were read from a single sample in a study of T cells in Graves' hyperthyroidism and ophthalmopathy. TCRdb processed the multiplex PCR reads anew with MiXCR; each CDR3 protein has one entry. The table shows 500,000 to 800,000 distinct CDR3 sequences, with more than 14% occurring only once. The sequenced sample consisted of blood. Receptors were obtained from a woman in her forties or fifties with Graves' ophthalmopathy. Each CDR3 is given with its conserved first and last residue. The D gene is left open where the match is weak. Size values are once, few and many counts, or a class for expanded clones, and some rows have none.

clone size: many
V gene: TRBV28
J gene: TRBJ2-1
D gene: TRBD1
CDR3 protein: CASTPGTGVNDEQFF
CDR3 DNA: TGTGCCAGTACACCCGGGACAGGGGTGAACGATGAGCAGTTCTTC

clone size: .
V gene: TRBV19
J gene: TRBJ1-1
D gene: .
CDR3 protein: CASSIDSANTEAFF
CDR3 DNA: TGTGCCAGTAGTATAGATAGCGCTAACACTGAAGCTTTCTTT

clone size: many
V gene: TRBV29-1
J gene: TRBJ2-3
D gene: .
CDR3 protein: CSGRGQISTDTQYF
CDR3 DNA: TGCAGCGGGAGGGGACAGATCTCCACAGATACGCAGTATTTT

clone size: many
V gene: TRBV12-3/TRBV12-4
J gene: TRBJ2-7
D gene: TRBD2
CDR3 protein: CASSRGGTLPREQYF
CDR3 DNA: TGTGCCAGCAGCCGGGGGGGGACCCTACCACGAGAGCAGTACTTC

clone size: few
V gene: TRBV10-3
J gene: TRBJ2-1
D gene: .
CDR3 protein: CAISEPKAGEQFF
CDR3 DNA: TGTGCCATCAGTGAGCCTAAAGCCGGTGAGCAGTTCTTC

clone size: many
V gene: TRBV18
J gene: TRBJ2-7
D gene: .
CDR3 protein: CASSPEGIYEQYF
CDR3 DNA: TGTGCCAGCTCCCCCGAGGGCATCTACGAGCAGTACTTC

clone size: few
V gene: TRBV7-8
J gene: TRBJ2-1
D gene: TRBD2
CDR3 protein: CASSLFGTSGSYEQFF
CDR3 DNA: TGTGCCAGCAGCTTGTTCGGGACTAGCGGGAGCTATGAGCAGTTCTTC

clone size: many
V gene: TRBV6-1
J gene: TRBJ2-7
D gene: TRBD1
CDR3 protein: CASTQTWDSPYEQYF
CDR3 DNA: TGTGCCAGCACCCAAACGTGGGACAGCCCCTACGAGCAGTACTTC

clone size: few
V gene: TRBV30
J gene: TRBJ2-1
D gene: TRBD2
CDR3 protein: CAWDRLAGTYNEQFF
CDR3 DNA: TGTGCCTGGGACAGACTAGCGGGTACTTACAATGAGCAGTTCTTC

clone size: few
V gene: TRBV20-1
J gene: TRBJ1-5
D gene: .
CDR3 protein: CSVSTGIDQPQHF
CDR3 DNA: TGCAGTGTCTCCACAGGGATTGATCAGCCCCAGCATTTT

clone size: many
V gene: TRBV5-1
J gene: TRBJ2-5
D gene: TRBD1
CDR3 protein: CASSQDRGRAETQYF
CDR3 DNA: TGCGCCAGCAGCCAGGACAGGGGGCGCGCAGAGACCCAGTACTTC

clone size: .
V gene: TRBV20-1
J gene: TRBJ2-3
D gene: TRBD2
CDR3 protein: CSARLAGEAPTDTQYF
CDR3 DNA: TGCAGTGCTAGACTAGCGGGAGAAGCTCCCACAGATACGCAGTATTTT

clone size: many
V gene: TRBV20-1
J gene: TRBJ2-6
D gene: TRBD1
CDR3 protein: CSARVLGQGTDGANVLTF
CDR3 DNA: TGCAGTGCTAGAGTGTTGGGACAGGGAACGGATGGGGCCAACGTCCTGACTTTC

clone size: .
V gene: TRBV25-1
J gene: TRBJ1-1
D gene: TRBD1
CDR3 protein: CASSDPGGRYTEAFF
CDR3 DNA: TGTGCCAGCAGTGATCCAGGGGGCCGGTACACTGAAGCTTTCTTT

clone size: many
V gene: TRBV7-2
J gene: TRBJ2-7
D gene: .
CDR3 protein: CASSLAFGLSRGGIEQYF
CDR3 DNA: TGTGCCAGCAGCTTAGCGTTCGGGCTTTCGCGGGGAGGAATCGAGCAGTACTTC

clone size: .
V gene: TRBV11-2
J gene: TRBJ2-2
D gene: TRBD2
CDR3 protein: CASSLGLAGGRSGELFF
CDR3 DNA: TGTGCCAGCAGCTTAGGACTAGCGGGAGGGCGGTCCGGGGAGCTGTTTTTT

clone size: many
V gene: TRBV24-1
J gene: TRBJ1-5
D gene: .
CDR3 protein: CATSSDPYQPQHF
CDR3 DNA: TGTGCCACCAGTTCCGACCCCTATCAGCCCCAGCATTTT

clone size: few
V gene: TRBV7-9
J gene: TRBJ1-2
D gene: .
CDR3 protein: CASSPGGGDPNYGYTF
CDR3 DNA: TGTGCCAGCAGCCCAGGTGGGGGGGATCCTAACTATGGCTACACCTTC

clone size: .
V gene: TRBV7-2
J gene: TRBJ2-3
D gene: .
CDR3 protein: CASSFLGVDTDTQYF
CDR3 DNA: TGTGCCAGCAGCTTTTTAGGGGTTGATACAGATACGCAGTATTTT

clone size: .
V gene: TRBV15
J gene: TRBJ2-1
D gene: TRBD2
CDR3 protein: CATSRVRLAGNNEQFF
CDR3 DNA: TGTGCCACCAGCAGAGTTCGGCTAGCGGGGAACAATGAGCAGTTCTTC

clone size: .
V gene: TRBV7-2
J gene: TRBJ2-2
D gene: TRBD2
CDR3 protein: CASSLVGRDTGELFF
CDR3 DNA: TGTGCCAGCAGCTTAGTCGGGAGGGACACCGGGGAGCTGTTTTTT

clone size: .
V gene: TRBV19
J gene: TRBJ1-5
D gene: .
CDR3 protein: CASSIVENNQPQHF
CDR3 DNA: TGTGCCAGTAGTATAGTCGAGAACAATCAGCCCCAGCATTTT

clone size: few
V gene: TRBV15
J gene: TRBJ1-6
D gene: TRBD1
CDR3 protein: CATSSDRAYNSPLHF
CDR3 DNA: TGTGCCACCAGCAGTGACAGGGCCTATAATTCACCCCTCCACTTT

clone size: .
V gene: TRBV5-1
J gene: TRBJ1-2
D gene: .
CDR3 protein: CASAGYYGYTF
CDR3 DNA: TGCGCCAGCGCGGGATACTATGGCTACACCTTC

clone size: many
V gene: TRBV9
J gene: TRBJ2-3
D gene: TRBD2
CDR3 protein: CASSPRTSGSTDTQYF
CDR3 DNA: TGTGCCAGCAGCCCCAGGACTAGCGGGTCTACGGATACGCAGTATTTT

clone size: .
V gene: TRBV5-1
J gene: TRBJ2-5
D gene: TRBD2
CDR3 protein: CASSHASGRQETQYF
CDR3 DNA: TGCGCCAGCAGCCACGCTAGCGGGAGGCAAGAGACCCAGTACTTC

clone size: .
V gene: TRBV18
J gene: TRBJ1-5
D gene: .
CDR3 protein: CASSPNWGLGQPQHF
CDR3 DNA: TGTGCCAGCTCACCAAATTGGGGGCTGGGTCAGCCCCAGCATTTT

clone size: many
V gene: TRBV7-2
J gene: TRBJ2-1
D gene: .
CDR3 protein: CASSPARVPDEQFF
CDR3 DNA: TGTGCCAGCAGCCCCGCGAGAGTACCCGATGAGCAGTTCTTC

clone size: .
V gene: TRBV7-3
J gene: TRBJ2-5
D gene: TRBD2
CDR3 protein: CASGGLAGIETQYF
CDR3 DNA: TGTGCCAGCGGTGGACTAGCGGGAATCGAGACCCAGTACTTC

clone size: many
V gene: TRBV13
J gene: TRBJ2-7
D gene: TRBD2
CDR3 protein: CASSSTSGRDSYEQYF
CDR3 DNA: TGTGCCAGCAGCTCAACTAGCGGGAGGGACTCCTACGAGCAGTACTTC

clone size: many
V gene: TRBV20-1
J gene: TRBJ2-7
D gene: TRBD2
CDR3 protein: CSARGTSGNYEQYF
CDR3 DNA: TGCAGTGCTAGAGGGACTAGCGGAAACTACGAGCAGTACTTC

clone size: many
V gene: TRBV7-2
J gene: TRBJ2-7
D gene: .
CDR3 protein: CASSSRLRAHEQYF
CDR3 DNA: TGTGCCAGCAGCTCGAGACTAAGGGCCCACGAGCAGTACTTC

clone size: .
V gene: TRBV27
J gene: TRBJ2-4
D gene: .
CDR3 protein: CASSSRFVVGNIQYF
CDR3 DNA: TGTGCCAGCAGTTCGCGTTTCGTTGTCGGTAACATTCAGTACTTC

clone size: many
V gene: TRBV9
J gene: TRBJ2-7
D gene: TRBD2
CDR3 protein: CASSVTSEIYEQYF
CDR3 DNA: TGTGCCAGCAGCGTCACTAGCGAGATCTACGAGCAGTACTTC

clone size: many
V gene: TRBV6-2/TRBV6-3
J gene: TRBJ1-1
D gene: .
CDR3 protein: CASSFGLPNTEAFF
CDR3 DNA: TGTGCCAGCAGTTTCGGACTGCCGAACACTGAAGCTTTCTTT

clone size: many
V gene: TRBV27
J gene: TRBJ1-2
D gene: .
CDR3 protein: CASRDPGRGYTF
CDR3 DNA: TGTGCCAGCAGAGACCCAGGGCGGGGCTACACCTTC

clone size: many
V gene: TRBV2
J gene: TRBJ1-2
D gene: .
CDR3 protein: CASLLGADGYTF
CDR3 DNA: TGTGCCAGTCTGTTGGGGGCGGATGGCTACACCTTC

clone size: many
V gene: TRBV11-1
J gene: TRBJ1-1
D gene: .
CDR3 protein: CASSKDPLNTEAFF
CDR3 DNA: TGTGCCAGCAGTAAAGACCCCCTTAACACTGAAGCTTTCTTT

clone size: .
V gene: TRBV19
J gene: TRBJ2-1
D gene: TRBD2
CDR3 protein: CASSILRAGGNNEQFF
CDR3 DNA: TGTGCCAGTAGTATATTACGTGCGGGAGGGAACAATGAGCAGTTCTTC

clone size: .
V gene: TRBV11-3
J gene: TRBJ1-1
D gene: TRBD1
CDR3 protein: CASSLGARTGWGTEAFF
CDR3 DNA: TGTGCCAGCAGCTTAGGGGCCCGGACAGGGTGGGGCACTGAAGCTTTCTTT

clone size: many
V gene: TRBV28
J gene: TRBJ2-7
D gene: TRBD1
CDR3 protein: CASREETGGIYEQYF
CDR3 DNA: TGTGCCAGCAGAGAAGAGACAGGGGGAATCTACGAGCAGTACTTC

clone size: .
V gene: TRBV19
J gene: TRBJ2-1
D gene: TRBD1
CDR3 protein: CASNPAGWDRGINEQFF
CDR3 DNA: TGTGCCAGTAACCCGGCCGGCTGGGACAGGGGAATCAATGAGCAGTTCTTC

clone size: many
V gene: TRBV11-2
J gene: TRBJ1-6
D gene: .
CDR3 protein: CASRVGVNSPLHF
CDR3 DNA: TGTGCCAGCAGGGTTGGGGTTAATTCACCCCTCCACTTT

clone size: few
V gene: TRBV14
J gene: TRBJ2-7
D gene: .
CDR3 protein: CASSLGSGSSSYEQYF
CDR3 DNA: TGTGCCAGCAGCCTGGGGAGCGGGTCCAGCTCCTACGAGCAGTACTTC

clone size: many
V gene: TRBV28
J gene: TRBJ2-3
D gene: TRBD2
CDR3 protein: CASSSPLAVSTDTQYF
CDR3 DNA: TGTGCCAGCAGTTCCCCCCTAGCGGTGAGCACAGATACGCAGTATTTT

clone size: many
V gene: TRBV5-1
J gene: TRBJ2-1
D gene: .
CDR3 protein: CASSLELHNEQFF
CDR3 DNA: TGCGCCAGCAGCTTGGAACTTCACAATGAGCAGTTCTTC

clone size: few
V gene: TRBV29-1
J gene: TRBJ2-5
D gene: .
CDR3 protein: CSVEGRDHQETQYF
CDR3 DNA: TGCAGCGTTGAAGGGAGGGACCATCAAGAGACCCAGTACTTC

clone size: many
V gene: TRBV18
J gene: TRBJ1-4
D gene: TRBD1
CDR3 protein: CASSQTGQVEKLFF
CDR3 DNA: TGTGCCAGCTCACAAACGGGACAGGTCGAAAAACTGTTTTTT

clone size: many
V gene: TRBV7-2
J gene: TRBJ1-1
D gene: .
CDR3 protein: CASSLALLNTEAFF
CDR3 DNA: TGTGCCAGCAGCTTAGCCCTCTTGAACACTGAAGCTTTCTTT

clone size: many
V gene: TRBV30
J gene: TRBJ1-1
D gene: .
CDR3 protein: CARGRLNTEAFF
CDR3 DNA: TGTGCCCGGGGACGGTTGAACACTGAAGCTTTCTTT